Detailed here is one T cell receptor beta chain. The sample comes from a study of blood T cell repertoires in COVID-19. Study-wide background: T cells, B-cell-depleted T cells, or PBMCs provided the cDNA or gDNA that served as material.

From germline, CDR1 is MNHEY and CDR2 SVGAGI. The ends lost 3 bases at V and 7 bases at J; junction bases unmatched: 4. This CDR3 comprises 14 residues. This table comes from immunoSEQ multiplex PCR, and its TCRdb copy is limited to in-frame clones, with some not included. In the table there are around 46,000 clones, 60% to 80% of which are singletons. Material: peripheral blood. The rearrangement links TRBV6-5 to TRBJ1-5, with TRBD1 matching 9 bases. The sequence came from a human donor with active or convalescent COVID-19. The donor label of this sample is uncertain. The chain's CDR3 is CASSYGGQGQPQHF. The CDR3 nucleotides are TGTGCCAGCAGTTATGGGGGACAGGGCCAGCCCCAGCATTTT.